This T cell receptor (beta chain) was sequenced during a study of T-cell memory formation after mild COVID-19. The study's findings and limits: Among clones peaking at day 37 in the second wave, SARS-CoV-2 specificity remained unconfirmed. Shrinking CD4+ clones were chiefly CM and EM; CD8+ ones were chiefly EMRA.

Using constant-segment primers, 5'RACE produced TCR alpha and TCR beta cDNA libraries carrying sample barcodes and UMIs. TCRdb reprocessed the 5' RACE reads via MiXCR and lists one record per CDR3 protein. Of tens of thousands of distinct CDR3 sequences listed, about 15% were seen once; the top ten hold 30% to 35%. Trimming shortened V by 5 bases and J by 2 bases, and 13 bases separated the two germline ends. Germline CDR1 SEHNR, CDR2 FQNEAQ (reference sequence). The CDR3 totals 15 residues. Regarding this clonotype: The antigen remains unidentified.

Material: PBMCs or a T cell subset sorted from them (not recorded which). This clonotype originated in an adult woman who had mild COVID-19 (a few samples of this study predate the infection). Cell type and time point are not known. The V and J genes are TRBV7-9 and TRBJ2-1; the D call may be TRBD1 or TRBD2 (5 bases each). The CDR3 DNA sequence: TGTGCCAGCAGCCCAGTTTTGGGGGCCTACAATGAGCAGTTCTTC. This codes for CASSPVLGAYNEQFF.